The present entry profiles one T cell receptor (beta chain) with its context. The antigen is unknown. V was shortened by 0 bases and J by 9 bases, with 10 bases between the two germline ends. Germline assignment: CDR1 MNHEY and CDR2 SVGAGI. The CDR3 has 13 amino acids. There were no participants with HIV treated outside the United States. These data originate in a study of long-term antiretroviral therapy in people with HIV. Version v3.0 of the immunoSEQ assay was performed at survey level. Repertoires were generated with immunoSEQ multiplex PCR, while TCRdb's copy carries only in-frame clones and drops some. The sample has roughly 30,000 clones, approximately 83% seen once. Broader study findings: Transplant donor controls retained higher diversity, though diversity increased after ART. Clones that had undergone expansion before ART dominated the repertoire at all time points.

This specimen was unsorted PBMCs, taken 0.8 years before starting antiretroviral therapy. This sequence originates from a man younger than 30 with HIV. The chain uses TRBV6-5 and TRBJ2-3; D ambiguous. The CDR3 loop is CASSYSTTETQYF. The CDR3 DNA sequence: TGTGCCAGCAGTTACTCAACAACGGAGACGCAGTATTTT.